The rows below give T cell receptor beta chains drawn from one sample of a study of long-term antiretroviral therapy in people with HIV. This table comes from immunoSEQ multiplex PCR, and its TCRdb copy is limited to in-frame clones, with some not included. The profile shows around 30,000 clones, approximately 96% of them singletons. The sequenced sample was unsorted PBMCs, obtained approximately 6.5 years after starting antiretroviral therapy. These receptor sequences come from a man aged 25-45 years with HIV. CDR3s include the opening cysteine and the closing phenylalanine or tryptophan. Fields, in order: clone size, D gene, J gene, V gene, CDR3 DNA, CDR3 protein. The D gene is left open where the match is weak. For some rows the clone size is stated as once, few or many, or as a class when expanded; others skip it.

. | . | TRBJ2-1 | TRBV7-8 | TGTGCCAGCAGCTTAGTGAGCGGACTCTCTCTCAATGAGCAGTTCTTC | CASSLVSGLSLNEQFF
. | TRBD1 | TRBJ2-3 | TRBV28 | TGTGCCAGCAGTTCGGACAGGGGAGGGACAGATACGCAGTATTTT | CASSSDRGGTDTQYF
. | . | TRBJ2-1 | TRBV7-3 | TGTGCCAGCAGCTTAACGCGGGGAAATGAGCAGTTCTTC | CASSLTRGNEQFF
. | . | TRBJ2-7 | TRBV10-2 | TGCGCCAGCAGTGATATCCACGAGCAGTACTTC | CASSDIHEQYF
. | . | TRBJ2-7 | TRBV6-4 | TGTGCCAGTTGGGTTACAGGTGGGCTCGAGCAGTACTTC | CASWVTGGLEQYF
. | . | TRBJ2-6 | TRBV9 | TGTGCCAGCAGCGGGGACTCCAGCTCTGGGGCCAACGTCCTGACTTTC | CASSGDSSSGANVLTF
. | TRBD2 | TRBJ2-1 | TRBV5-4 | TGTGCCAGCAGCCCCCCCGCCGGGCCGGGAGGTTGGGATGAGCAGTTCTTC | CASSPPAGPGGWDEQFF
. | . | TRBJ1-1 | TRBV6-6 | TGTGCCAGCAGTTCCTTGACTGGGTGGGCTGAAGCTTTCTTT | CASSSLTGWAEAFF
. | TRBD1 | TRBJ1-2 | TRBV13 | TGTGCCAGCAGCGTAGGGACAGGGGCCTTTGGCTACACCTTC | CASSVGTGAFGYTF
. | TRBD1 | TRBJ1-4 | TRBV23-1 | TGCGCCAGCAGTCAACCGGGACAGAGAAAACTGTTTTTT | CASSQPGQRKLFF
. | . | TRBJ2-5 | TRBV7-6 | TGTGCCAGCAGCTTATCTGTCAGCAAGACCCAGTACTTC | CASSLSVSKTQYF
. | . | TRBJ1-2 | TRBV5-1 | TGCGCCAGCAGCTTGGAGGCAGGGATCGGCGTTACCTTC | CASSLEAGIGVTF
. | . | TRBJ2-1 | TRBV4-2 | TGTGCCAGCAGCCAAGAGGGGGAGCAGTTCTTC | CASSQEGEQFF
. | . | TRBJ2-3 | TRBV7-9 | TGTGCCAGCAGCTCAATGGGGGGTGGGACAGATACGCAGTATTTT | CASSSMGGGTDTQYF
. | . | TRBJ2-2 | TRBV5-6 | TGTGCCAGCAGCCCCGGACCGAACACCGGGGAGCTGTTTTTT | CASSPGPNTGELFF
few | TRBD2 | TRBJ2-7 | TRBV27 | TGTGCCAGCAGTCCGCCGACTAGCGGGGCAAGGGAGCAGTACTTC | CASSPPTSGAREQYF
. | TRBD2 | TRBJ2-3 | TRBV2 | TGTGCCAGCAGTGTGGGCGGGAGGGGAGATACGCAGTATTTT | CASSVGGRGDTQYF
. | TRBD2 | TRBJ2-1 | TRBV7-9 | TGTGCCAGCAGCATGAGAAATAGCGGGAGATATGATGAGCAGTTCTTC | CASSMRNSGRYDEQFF
. | . | TRBJ2-2 | TRBV11-3 | TGTGCCAGCAGCTTTATCCGGAACGGGGAGCTGTTTTTT | CASSFIRNGELFF
. | . | TRBJ2-3 | TRBV5-1 | TGCGCCAGCAGCTTGGTACTTGGGGGGCCCTTCCTCACAGATACGCAGTATTTT | CASSLVLGGPFLTDTQYF
. | . | TRBJ2-3 | TRBV4-2 | TGTGCCAGCAGCCAAGATCCGGACCGGGGTCGGGATACGCAGTATTTT | CASSQDPDRGRDTQYF
. | . | TRBJ2-7 | TRBV4-3 | TGCGCCAGCAGCCAAGCCTTTTTCCGAGACAGGAGGGCTCGGGAGCAGTACTTC | CASSQAFFRDRRAREQYF
. | . | TRBJ1-1 | TRBV7-2 | TGTGCCAGCAGCCCTACTAGGGTCGAAGCTTTCTTT | CASSPTRVEAFF
. | . | TRBJ2-2 | TRBV6-1 | TGTGCCAGCAACCTAGATCACCCCACCGGGGAGCTGTTTTTT | CASNLDHPTGELFF
. | . | TRBJ2-3 | TRBV14 | TGTGCCAGCAGTTGGGACTCCTCCTTAACAGATACGCAGTATTTT | CASSWDSSLTDTQYF
. | . | TRBJ2-1 | TRBV5-6 | TGTGCCAGCAGCTTCGAGGTCGCGGATGAGCAGTTCTTC | CASSFEVADEQFF
. | . | TRBJ2-7 | TRBV11-2 | TGTGCCAGCAGCTTAGGTATCGGGCATCCATACGAGCAGTACTTC | CASSLGIGHPYEQYF
. | TRBD2 | TRBJ2-3 | TRBV4-3 | TGCGCCAGCAGCCAAGTTACGAAAGCGGGGGGATTCACAGATACGCAGTATTTT | CASSQVTKAGGFTDTQYF
. | . | TRBJ2-7 | TRBV18 | TGTGCCAGCTCACCAGAAATTGGGCGGATCAGCTCCTACGAGCAGTACTTC | CASSPEIGRISSYEQYF
. | TRBD1 | TRBJ2-7 | TRBV18 | TGTGCCAGCTCACCCGGGGACAGGTTTACCTACGAGCAGTACTTC | CASSPGDRFTYEQYF
. | . | TRBJ2-7 | TRBV6-5 | TGTGCCAGCAGAGCCTACGAGCAGTACTTC | CASRAYEQYF
. | . | TRBJ2-2 | TRBV7-3 | TGTGCCAGCAGCTTACAGCGGGTGAACACCGGGGAGCTGTTTTTT | CASSLQRVNTGELFF
. | TRBD2 | TRBJ2-2 | TRBV18 | TGTGCCAGCTCACCGGGGGACTATGCCGGGGAGCTGTTTTTT | CASSPGDYAGELFF
few | TRBD1 | TRBJ1-1 | TRBV25-1 | TGTGCCAGCCTCACAGGGGACGAAGCTTTCTTT | CASLTGDEAFF
. | . | TRBJ2-5 | TRBV7-6 | TGTGCCAGCAGCTTCGCAGGAGAAGTGACCCAGTACTTC | CASSFAGEVTQYF
. | TRBD1 | TRBJ2-3 | TRBV7-2 | TGTGCCAGCAGCCCGGGACAGGGAAATAGAGATACGCAGTATTTT | CASSPGQGNRDTQYF
. | TRBD2 | TRBJ2-5 | TRBV9 | TGTGCCAGCAGCGTAGAGGGTAGCGGGAGTCAGGAGACCCAGTACTTC | CASSVEGSGSQETQYF